The clone carrying this T cell receptor (beta chain) came up a few times. Antigen specificity is unknown. The record originates from a study of CD8+ T cells in alopecia areata. Whole-study findings and limits: Possibly because of HLA-related factors, TCR sharing was less clear across patients than in mice.

Germline V gives CDR1 MNHEY, CDR2 SMNVEV (reference sequence). Trimming stripped 5 bases from V and 4 bases from J, with 11 bases between. The CDR3 has 13 amino acids. Sequencing relied on a cDNA template that was reverse transcribed from extracted RNA. Profiling relied on immunoSEQ multiplex PCR, and the TCRdb table lists in-frame clones only, not all of them. The profile covers 15,000 to 16,000 clones, with less than 70% appearing a single time and 9% to 15% taken by the ten largest. Specimens obtained from alopecia areata patients comprised lesional scalp punch biopsies and peripheral blood. The TCR comes from a human donor with alopecia areata. Sequenced material: skin. The chain uses TRBV27 and TRBJ2-5; D is uncertain. CDR3 sequence reads: CASSQRVRETQYF. CDR3 coding DNA: TGTGCCAGCAGTCAACGGGTCCGAGAGACCCAGTACTTC.